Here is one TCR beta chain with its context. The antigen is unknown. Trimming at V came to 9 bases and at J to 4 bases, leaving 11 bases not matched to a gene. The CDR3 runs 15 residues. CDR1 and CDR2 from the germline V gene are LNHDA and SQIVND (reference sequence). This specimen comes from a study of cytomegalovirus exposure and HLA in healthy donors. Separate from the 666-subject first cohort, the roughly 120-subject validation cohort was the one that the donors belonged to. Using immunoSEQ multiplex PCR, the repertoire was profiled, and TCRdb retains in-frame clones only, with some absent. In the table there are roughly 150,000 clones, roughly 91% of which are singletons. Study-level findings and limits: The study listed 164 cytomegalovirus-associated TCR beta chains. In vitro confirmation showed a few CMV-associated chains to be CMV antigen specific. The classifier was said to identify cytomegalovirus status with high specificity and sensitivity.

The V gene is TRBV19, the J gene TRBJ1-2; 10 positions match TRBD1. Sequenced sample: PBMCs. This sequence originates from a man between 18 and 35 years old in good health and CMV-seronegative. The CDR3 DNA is TGTGCCAGCAAGGACAGGGGGTCCCAGATCTATGGCTACACCTTC. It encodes CASKDRGSQIYGYTF.